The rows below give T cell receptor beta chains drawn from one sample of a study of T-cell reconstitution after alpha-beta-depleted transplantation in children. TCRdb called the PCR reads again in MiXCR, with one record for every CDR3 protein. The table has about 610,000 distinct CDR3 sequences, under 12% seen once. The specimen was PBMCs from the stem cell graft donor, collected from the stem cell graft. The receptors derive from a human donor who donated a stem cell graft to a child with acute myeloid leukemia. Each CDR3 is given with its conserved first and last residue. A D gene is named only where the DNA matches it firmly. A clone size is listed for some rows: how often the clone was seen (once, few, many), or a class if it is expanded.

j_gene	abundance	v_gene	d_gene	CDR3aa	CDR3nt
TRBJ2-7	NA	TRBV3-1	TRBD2	CASSQDSGSLSYEQYF	TGTGCCAGCAGCCAGGATAGCGGGTCCCTCTCCTACGAGCAGTACTTC
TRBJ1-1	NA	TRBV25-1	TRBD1	CASTAGTGGSDTEAFF	TGTGCCAGCACCGCCGGGACAGGGGGCTCGGACACTGAAGCTTTCTTT
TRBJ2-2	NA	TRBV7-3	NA	CASSLILGPGELFF	TGTGCCAGCAGCTTAATCCTGGGGCCCGGGGAGCTGTTTTTT
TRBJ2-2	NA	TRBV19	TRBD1	CASDRGRNTGELFF	TGTGCCAGTGACAGGGGACGGAACACCGGGGAGCTGTTTTTT
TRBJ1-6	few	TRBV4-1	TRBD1	CASSQRRQGSYSSYNSPLHF	TGCGCCAGCAGCCAACGCCGACAGGGGAGTTATAGCTCCTATAATTCACCCCTCCACTTT
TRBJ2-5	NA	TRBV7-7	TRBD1	CASSSGTGRAETQYF	TGTGCTAGCAGCTCCGGGACAGGGCGGGCAGAGACCCAGTACTTC
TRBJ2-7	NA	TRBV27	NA	CASSLDATYEQYF	TGTGCCAGCAGTTTAGACGCGACCTACGAGCAGTACTTC
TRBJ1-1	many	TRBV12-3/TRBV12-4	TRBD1	CASREQGMGVAFF	TGTGCCAGCAGAGAACAGGGGATGGGCGTAGCTTTCTTT
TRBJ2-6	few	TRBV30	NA	CAWPTGISGANVLTF	TGTGCCTGGCCCACAGGGATCTCTGGGGCCAACGTCCTGACTTTC
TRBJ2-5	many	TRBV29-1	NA	CAGSGDGETQYF	TGCGCGGGGTCGGGGGACGGCGAGACCCAGTACTTC
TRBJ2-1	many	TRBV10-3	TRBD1	CAIRRRGQEEQFF	TGTGCCATCAGGCGCAGGGGGCAAGAGGAGCAGTTCTTC
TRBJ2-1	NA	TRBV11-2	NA	CASRSRRFNEQFF	TGTGCCAGCAGATCCAGGAGGTTCAATGAGCAGTTCTTC
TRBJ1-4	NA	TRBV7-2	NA	CASSLMKGVNEKLFF	TGTGCCAGCAGCTTAATGAAGGGGGTAAATGAAAAACTGTTTTTT
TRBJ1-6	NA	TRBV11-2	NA	CASSSKGSGASPLHF	TGTGCCAGCAGCTCCAAAGGGTCTGGTGCGTCACCCCTCCACTTT
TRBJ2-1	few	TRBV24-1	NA	CATSDSGTYNEQFF	TGTGCCACCAGTGACAGTGGGACATACAATGAGCAGTTCTTC
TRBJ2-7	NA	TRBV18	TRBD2	CASSPPGLAGGVEQYF	TGTGCCAGCTCACCACCGGGGCTAGCGGGAGGAGTTGAGCAGTACTTC
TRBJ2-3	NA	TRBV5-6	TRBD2	CASSLAAGRADTQYF	TGTGCCAGCAGCTTGGCAGCGGGGAGAGCAGATACGCAGTATTTT
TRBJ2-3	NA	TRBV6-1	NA	CASFKADTQYF	TGTGCCAGCTTTAAGGCGGATACGCAGTATTTT
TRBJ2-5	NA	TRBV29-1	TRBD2	CSVEQAGLESETQYF	TGCAGCGTTGAACAGGCAGGACTAGAGTCGGAGACCCAGTACTTC
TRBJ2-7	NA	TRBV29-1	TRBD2	CSVSGLAGAVEQYF	TGCAGCGTTTCGGGACTAGCGGGAGCTGTTGAGCAGTACTTC
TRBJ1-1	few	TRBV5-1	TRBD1	CASSLALTGANTEAFF	TGCGCCAGCAGCTTGGCCTTGACAGGGGCAAACACTGAAGCTTTCTTT
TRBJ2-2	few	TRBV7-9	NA	CASPLGGTGELFF	TGTGCCAGCCCTCTTGGGGGCACCGGGGAGCTGTTTTTT
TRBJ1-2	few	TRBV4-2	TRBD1	CASSQDRGGQNYGYTF	TGTGCCAGCAGCCAAGATAGGGGGGGACAGAACTATGGCTACACCTTC
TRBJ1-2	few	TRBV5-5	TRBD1	CASSLHRGNYGYTF	TGTGCCAGCAGCTTGCACAGGGGAAACTATGGCTACACCTTC
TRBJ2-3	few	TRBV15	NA	CATSRDFADTQYF	TGTGCCACCAGCAGGGATTTCGCAGATACGCAGTATTTT
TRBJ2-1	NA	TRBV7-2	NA	CASSFQPEGEQFF	TGTGCCAGCAGCTTTCAACCCGAGGGGGAGCAGTTCTTC
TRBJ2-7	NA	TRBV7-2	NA	CASSLGFGESLWEQYF	TGTGCCAGCAGCCTAGGCTTCGGCGAGAGCCTATGGGAGCAGTACTTC
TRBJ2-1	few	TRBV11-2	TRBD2	CASSPRRTSGSSYNEQFF	TGTGCCAGCAGCCCAAGACGGACTAGCGGGTCCTCCTACAATGAGCAGTTCTTC
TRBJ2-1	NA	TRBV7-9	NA	CASSFAPRGTYNEQFF	TGTGCCAGCAGCTTTGCCCCACGCGGAACCTACAATGAGCAGTTCTTC
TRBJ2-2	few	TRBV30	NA	CAWRRINTGELFF	TGTGCCTGGAGACGCATCAACACCGGGGAGCTGTTTTTT
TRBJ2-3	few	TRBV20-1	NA	CSAERFADTQYF	TGCAGTGCAGAGAGGTTTGCAGATACGCAGTATTTT
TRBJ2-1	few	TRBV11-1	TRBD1	CASSQDRMTYNEQFF	TGTGCCAGCAGCCAGGACAGGATGACGTACAATGAGCAGTTCTTC
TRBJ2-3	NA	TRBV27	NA	CASRKNSISSTDTQYF	TGTGCCAGCAGGAAAAATAGCATCTCTAGCACAGATACGCAGTATTTT
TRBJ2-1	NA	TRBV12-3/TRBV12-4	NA	CASSLLEVYNEQFF	TGTGCCAGCAGTTTATTGGAGGTGTACAATGAGCAGTTCTTC
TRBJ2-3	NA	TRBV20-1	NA	CSARPLVRATDTQYF	TGCAGTGCTAGACCGCTGGTTCGGGCTACAGATACGCAGTATTTT
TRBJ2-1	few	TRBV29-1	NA	CSVARPRVHYNEQFF	TGCAGCGTTGCCCGGCCGAGGGTACACTACAATGAGCAGTTCTTC
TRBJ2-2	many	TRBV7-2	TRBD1	CASSRRQGTGELFF	TGTGCCAGCAGCCGAAGACAGGGAACCGGGGAGCTGTTTTTT
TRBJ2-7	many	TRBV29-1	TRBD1	CSGGQGYEQYF	TGCAGCGGGGGACAGGGCTACGAGCAGTACTTC
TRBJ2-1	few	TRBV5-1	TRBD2	CASSLATGLAGSPNNEQFF	TGCGCCAGCAGCTTGGCCACAGGACTAGCGGGTTCTCCCAATAATGAGCAGTTCTTC
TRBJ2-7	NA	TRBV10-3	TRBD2	CAISGSGSSYEQYF	TGTGCCATCAGTGGAAGCGGGAGCTCCTACGAGCAGTACTTC
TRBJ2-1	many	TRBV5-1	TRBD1	CASSSGSTGINEQFF	TGCGCCAGCAGCTCGGGGTCGACAGGGATCAATGAGCAGTTCTTC
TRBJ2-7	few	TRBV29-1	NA	CSVADGGRFYEQYF	TGCAGCGTTGCGGACGGAGGCAGGTTCTACGAGCAGTACTTC
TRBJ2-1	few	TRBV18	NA	CASSPQQGSYNEQFF	TGTGCCAGCTCACCACAACAGGGTTCCTACAATGAGCAGTTCTTC
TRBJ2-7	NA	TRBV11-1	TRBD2	CASSLIGGRANEQYF	TGTGCCAGCAGCTTAATTGGCGGGAGAGCGAACGAGCAGTACTTC
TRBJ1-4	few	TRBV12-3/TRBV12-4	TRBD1	CASSLTQGGNEKLFF	TGTGCCAGCAGTCTGACACAGGGGGGTAATGAGAAACTGTTTTTT
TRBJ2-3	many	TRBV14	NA	CASSPRTASTDTQYF	TGTGCCAGCAGCCCCAGGACGGCGAGCACAGATACGCAGTATTTT
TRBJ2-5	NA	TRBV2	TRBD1	CASRPDREYETQYF	TGTGCCAGCAGACCCGACAGGGAATACGAGACCCAGTACTTC
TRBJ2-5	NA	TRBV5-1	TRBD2	CASSLAPASGQETQYF	TGCGCCAGCAGCTTGGCCCCGGCTAGCGGGCAAGAGACCCAGTACTTC
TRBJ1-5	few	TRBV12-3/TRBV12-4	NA	CASTDGGAPVQPQHF	TGTGCCAGCACCGATGGGGGGGCGCCGGTTCAGCCCCAGCATTTT
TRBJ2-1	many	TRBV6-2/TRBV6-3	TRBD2	CASRTSGENEQFF	TGTGCCAGCAGAACTAGCGGAGAAAATGAGCAGTTCTTC
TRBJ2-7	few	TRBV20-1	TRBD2	CSASGGTSGNEQYF	TGCAGTGCTTCCGGGGGGACTAGCGGCAACGAGCAGTACTTC
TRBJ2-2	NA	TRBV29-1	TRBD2	CSVLTSGVNTGELFF	TGCAGCGTACTGACTAGCGGGGTGAACACCGGGGAGCTGTTTTTT
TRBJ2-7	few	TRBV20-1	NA	CSASKLLETYEQYF	TGCAGTGCTAGCAAACTGCTAGAAACTTACGAGCAGTACTTC
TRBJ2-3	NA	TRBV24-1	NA	CATSDSSGLLGTDTQYF	TGTGCCACCAGTGACTCCTCCGGATTACTTGGCACAGATACGCAGTATTTT
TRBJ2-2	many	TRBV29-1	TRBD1	CSGKDRGPNTGELFF	TGCAGCGGGAAAGACAGGGGGCCTAACACCGGGGAGCTGTTTTTT